The entry that follows covers one T cell receptor beta chain sequence. Clones were sequenced by immunoSEQ multiplex PCR, and TCRdb holds only the in-frame ones, with some missing. The sample shows 300,000 to 350,000 clones, 80% to 90% of them seen only once. The data derive from a study of blood T cell repertoires in COVID-19. Overall study: Italy, Spain and the United States were the sources of the convalescent and acute COVID-19 samples. PBMCs, B-cell-depleted T cells, or T cells were the source of the cDNA or gDNA that made up the material.

The CDR3 is 15 amino acids. CDR1 and CDR2 (germline): SGHTA, FQGNSA. Trimming stripped 0 bases from V and 4 bases from J, with 9 bases between. This rearrangement joins TRBV7-2 to TRBJ2-2; D is unclear. The source of this sequence is a woman aged 40 to 50 with acute COVID-19. The material sequenced was PBMCs or T cells enriched from blood (not recorded which). Written as DNA, the CDR3 is TGTGCCAGCAGCTTAGCGGCCCGGAGCACCGGGGAGCTGTTTTTT. It is translated as CASSLAARSTGELFF.